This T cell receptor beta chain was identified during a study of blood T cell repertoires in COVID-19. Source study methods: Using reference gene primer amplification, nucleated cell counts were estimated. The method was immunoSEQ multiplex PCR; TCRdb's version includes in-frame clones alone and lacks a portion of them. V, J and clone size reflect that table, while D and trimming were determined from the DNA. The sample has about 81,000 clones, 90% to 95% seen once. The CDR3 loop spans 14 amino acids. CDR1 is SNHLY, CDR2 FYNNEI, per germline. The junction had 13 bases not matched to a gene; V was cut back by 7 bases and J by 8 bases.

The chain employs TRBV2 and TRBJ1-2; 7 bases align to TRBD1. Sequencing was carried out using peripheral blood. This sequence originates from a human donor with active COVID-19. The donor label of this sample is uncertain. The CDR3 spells CASIRDRDISGYTF. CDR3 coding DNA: TGTGCCAGCATTCGGGACAGAGATATTTCCGGCTACACCTTC.